These 29 T cell receptor beta chains were sequenced from one sample in a study of shared clonotypes between healthy human individuals. CD45RO-negative, CCR7-selected cells formed the naive CD8 fraction, which excluded terminally differentiated effector memory CD45RA+ cells. Using immunoSEQ multiplex PCR, the repertoire was profiled, and TCRdb retains in-frame clones only, with some absent. This sample has hundreds of thousands of clones, with approximately 96% found just once. Sequenced sample: naive CD8+ T cells sorted from blood. The receptors come from a woman in her twenties or thirties in good health.

The chain is built from TRBV5-8 and TRBJ2-7, with TRBD1 matching over 7 bases. Germline CDR1 is SGHTS and CDR2 is YDEGEE. J was trimmed by 3 bases and V by 1 base; bases with no gene match: 10. The CDR3 spans 16 residues. The DNA for the CDR3 is TGTGCCAGCAGCTTGACCCTCAGGACAGGACTCTACGAGCAGTACTTC. This gives the protein CASSLTLRTGLYEQYF. The complete variable domain, with remaining parts taken from reference TRBV5-8 and TRBJ2-7, reads EAGVTQSPTHLIKTRGQQATLRCSPISGHTSVYWYQQALGLGLQFLLWYDEGEERNRGNFPPRFSGRQFPNYSSELNVNALELEDSALYLCASSLTLRTGLYEQYFGPGTRLTVT.

This clone was counted a single time. This chain connects TRBV10-2 to TRBJ2-1; D gene unclear. Germline values: CDR1 WSHSY, CDR2 SAAADI. This CDR3 is 10 amino acids long. Trimming removed 3 bases at V and 12 bases at J, with 6 bases between. For the CDR3, the DNA is TGCGCCAGCAGTGACATAGTGCAGTTCTTC. It is translated as CASSDIVQFF.

Remarks on this clone: The same CDR3 arises from other DNA sequences in this sample as well. This chain uses TRBV19 with TRBJ2-7; a weak D match, TRBD2 (5 bases). The germline V and J ends were trimmed by 6 bases and 0 bases, with 9 bases remaining between them. CDR1 LNHDA and CDR2 SQIVND come from the germline V gene (reference sequence). CDR3 size: 13 residues. The CDR3 bases are TGTGCCAGTAGACCGGGGAGCTCCTACGAGCAGTACTTC. The encoded protein is CASRPGSSYEQYF. The complete variable domain, with remaining parts taken from reference TRBV19 and TRBJ2-7, reads DGGITQSPKYLFRKEGQNVTLSCEQNLNHDAMYWYRQDPGQGLRLIYYSQIVNDFQKGDIAEGYSVSREKKESFPLTVTSAQKNPTAFYLCASRPGSSYEQYFGPGTRLTVT.

The chain links TRBV10-3 to TRBJ2-2; 9 nucleotides line up with TRBD2. Unmatched junction bases numbered 12, after V lost 0 bases and J lost 1 base. Germline CDR1 is ENHRY and CDR2 is SYGVKD. This CDR3 spans 20 amino acids. In nucleotides, the CDR3 is TGTGCCATCAGTGAGTCCAGGCTAGCGGGAACAAACCTGAACACCGGGGAGCTGTTTTTT. It specifies CAISESRLAGTNLNTGELFF.

CDR3 sequence (DNA): TGTGCCAGCAGCCAGATGCGGGGCTCCTACAATGAGCAGTTCTTC. Its protein product is CASSQMRGSYNEQFF. The V gene is TRBV5-5, the J gene TRBJ2-1; D possibly corresponds to TRBD2 (6 bases). V shed 4 bases and J shed 0 bases, with 11 bases lying between them. CDR3 length: 15 amino acids. Germline CDR1 reads SGHKS; CDR2 reads YYEKEE (reference sequence).

The chain has TRBV5-1 and TRBJ2-5, with D unclear. V gave up 7 bases and J gave up 5 bases, with 6 bases separating them. The CDR3 runs 10 residues. Germline lookup yields CDR1 SGHRS and CDR2 YFSETQ. CDR3 in DNA: TGCGCCAGCGCCGGGGAGACCCAGTACTTC. Encoded protein: CASAGETQYF.

This chain connects TRBV18 to TRBJ1-3; D is uncertain. The V end lost 4 bases, the J end lost 6 bases, and 13 bases lay between the germline ends. CDR3 length: 14 amino acids. The germline CDR1 and CDR2 sequences are KGHSH and LQKENI. Here the CDR3 DNA reads TGTGCCAGCTCACAAGGGAGGTTGGAAAACACCATATATTTT. Amino acid sequence: CASSQGRLENTIYF. Supplemented by reference TRBV18 and TRBJ1-3, the full variable domain reads NAGVMQNPRHLVRRRGQEARLRCSPMKGHSHVYWYRQLPEEGLKFMVYLQKENIIDESGMPKERFSAEFPKEGPSILRIQQVVRGDSAAYFCASSQGRLENTIYFGEGSWLTVV.

In DNA form, the CDR3 reads TGCGCCAGCAGCCGGGACCCGGGACTAGCAGTATATGAGCAGTACTTC. Residues: CASSRDPGLAVYEQYF. The rearrangement joins TRBV4-1 to TRBJ2-7; 9 bases line up with TRBD2. V trimming: 4 bases; J trimming: 7 bases; junction bases outside the gene matches: 14. The V gene's germline CDR1 is MGHRA and CDR2 YSYEKL. The CDR3 contains 16 residues.

The chain carries TRBV19 and TRBJ2-3; perhaps TRBD2 as D (5 bases). Trimming pared 5 bases from V and 0 bases from J, leaving 9 bases between. CDR3 length equals 14 residues. CDR1 is LNHDA, CDR2 SQIVND, per germline (reference sequence). CDR3 sequence reads: CASSAGVSTDTQYF. CDR3 DNA: TGTGCCAGTAGTGCCGGGGTTAGCACAGATACGCAGTATTTT.

V and J are TRBV5-6 and TRBJ1-1; unclear D gene. The length of the CDR3 is 13 residues. Germline CDR1 reads SGHDT; CDR2 reads YYEEEE. The V end lost 1 base, the J end lost 1 base, and 5 bases lay between the germline ends. CDR3 region: CASSLRQNTEAFF. CDR3 DNA: TGTGCCAGCAGCTTGCGGCAGAACACTGAAGCTTTCTTT. The full variable domain, completed using reference TRBV5-6 and TRBJ1-1, is DAGVTQSPTHLIKTRGQQVTLRCSPKSGHDTVSWYQQALGQGPQFIFQYYEEEERQRGNFPDRFSGHQFPNYSSELNVNALLLGDSALYLCASSLRQNTEAFFGQGTRLTVV.

Concerning this clone itself: The sample has other DNA sequences that encode this CDR3 too. The chain carries TRBV10-3 and TRBJ2-1; D is undetermined. V was shortened by 0 bases and J by 9 bases, with 3 bases between the two germline ends. Per the germline V gene, CDR1 is ENHRY and CDR2 is SYGVKD. The CDR3 sequence is 11 residues long. CDR3 loop: CAISESGEQFF. CDR3 nucleotide sequence: TGTGCCATCAGTGAGTCTGGTGAGCAGTTCTTC.

This clone was recorded only once. The rearrangement links TRBV28 to TRBJ2-1; 14 bases match TRBD2. From germline, CDR1 is MDHEN and CDR2 SYDVKM. The V gene end was trimmed by 5 bases and the J gene end by 6 bases; junction bases not matched to a gene: 6. CDR3 length: 16 amino acids. The CDR3 DNA is TGTGCCAGCAGTCCTCGACTAGCGGGAGGGCCCAATGAGCAGTTCTTC. Translation: CASSPRLAGGPNEQFF.

The rearrangement uses TRBV6-5 and TRBJ2-5; unclear D gene. The CDR3 runs 11 residues. Trimming removed 5 bases at V and 4 bases at J, with 5 bases between. The germline V gene encodes CDR1 MNHEY and CDR2 SVGAGI. The CDR3 region is CASSPGETQYF. DNA of the CDR3: TGTGCCAGCAGTCCCGGAGAGACCCAGTACTTC.

Only one count was recorded for this clone. The chain has TRBV7-7 and TRBJ1-4; D perhaps matches TRBD1 (6 bases). The V gene's germline CDR1 is SSHAT and CDR2 FNYEAQ (reference sequence). V was clipped by 5 bases and J by 5 bases, with 12 bases between them. The CDR3 loop spans 14 amino acids. CDR3 sequence (DNA): TGTGCCAGCAGCCCGGACAGTCTGAATGAAAAACTGTTTTTT. Amino acid sequence: CASSPDSLNEKLFF.

This chain links TRBV2 with TRBJ2-4, with TRBD2 matching 10 bases. The germline V gene encodes CDR1 SNHLY and CDR2 FYNNEI. The CDR3 length is 15 residues. V lost 1 base and J lost 6; bases outside the gene matches: 3. The CDR3: CASSEGWTSGNIQYF. The CDR3 DNA sequence: TGTGCCAGCAGTGAAGGGTGGACTAGCGGAAACATTCAGTACTTC.

The chain carries TRBV28 and TRBJ2-5; D is perhaps TRBD2 (5 bases). The CDR3 consists of 15 residues. With 3 bases removed from V and 5 bases from J, the gap between germline ends came to 16 bases. The germline gives CDR1 MDHEN, CDR2 SYDVKM. CDR3 nucleotides: TGTGCCAGCAGTTTCGGAGAGGGTCCAAGGGAGACCCAGTACTTC. This gives the protein CASSFGEGPRETQYF. The whole variable domain, filled in from reference TRBV28 and TRBJ2-5, reads DVKVTQSSRYLVKRTGEKVFLECVQDMDHENMFWYRQDPGLGLRLIYFSYDVKMKEKGDIPEGYSVSREKKERFSLILESASTNQTSMYLCASSFGEGPRETQYFGPGTRLLVL.

This rearrangement joins TRBV19 to TRBJ1-2; possibly TRBD1 for D (5 bases). This CDR3 comprises 14 residues. The V gene lost 10 bases and the J gene lost 5 bases, with 20 bases spanning the gap. Looked up from germline, CDR1 is LNHDA and CDR2 is SQIVND (reference sequence). DNA of the CDR3: TGTGCCACCAAGGGGCAGGCGAACAATTATGGCTACACCTTC. Translation: CATKGQANNYGYTF.

The chain combines TRBV27 with TRBJ2-7; D possibly corresponds to TRBD1 (5 bases). V was shortened by 0 bases and J by 4 bases, with 13 bases between the two germline ends. The CDR3 is 15 residues long. CDR1 and CDR2 from the germline V gene are MNHEY and SMNVEV (reference sequence). CDR3 amino acids: CASSLSTEVIYEQYF. CDR3 nucleotide sequence: TGTGCCAGCAGTTTATCGACAGAGGTGATTTACGAGCAGTACTTC.

For this clone: This CDR3 is also generated by other DNA sequences in the sample. V is TRBV5-4 and J is TRBJ2-1; D ambiguous. The V gene's germline CDR1 is SGHNT and CDR2 YYREEE (reference sequence). With 0 bases removed from V and 7 bases from J, the gap between germline ends came to 2 bases. The CDR3 sequence is 11 residues long. CDR3 sequence reads: CASSLDNEQFF. The CDR3 coding sequence is TGTGCCAGCAGCTTGGATAATGAGCAGTTCTTC.

The gene calls are TRBV6-5 and TRBJ1-1; D not resolved. V lost 0 bases, J lost 7 bases, and 9 bases lay in between. The CDR3 has 13 residues. Per the germline V gene, CDR1 is MNHEY and CDR2 is SVGAGI. This chain's CDR3 is CASSYSASFEAFF. The DNA for the CDR3 is TGTGCCAGCAGTTACTCAGCGAGTTTTGAAGCTTTCTTT.

The rearrangement links TRBV28 to TRBJ1-1; no definite D call. V lost 7 bases and J lost 1, with 13 bases in between. Germline V CDR1 and CDR2: MDHEN, SYDVKM. The CDR3 loop spans 14 amino acids. The CDR3 reads CASTLDRWNTEAFF. CDR3 DNA: TGTGCCAGCACCCTAGATAGGTGGAACACTGAAGCTTTCTTT.

A remark on this clone: Other DNA sequences in this sample translate to the same CDR3. The chain couples TRBV7-9 to TRBJ1-5; D ambiguous. CDR1 SEHNR and CDR2 FQNEAQ come from the germline V gene (reference sequence). Deletions cut 1 base from V and 7 bases from J, with 5 bases between. This CDR3 is built from 12 residues. The CDR3 loop is CASSLGGQPQHF. In DNA, the CDR3 is TGTGCCAGCAGCTTAGGAGGGCAGCCCCAGCATTTT.

The chain employs TRBV27 and TRBJ2-3; D is possibly TRBD2 (6 bases). Per germline, CDR1 MNHEY and CDR2 SMNVEV (reference sequence). The CDR3 contains 13 residues. V shed 3 bases and J shed 7 bases, with 11 bases lying between them. CDR3 residues: CASSLGGENTQYF. The DNA for the CDR3 is TGTGCCAGCAGTTTGGGGGGAGAGAATACGCAGTATTTT.

The genes are TRBV10-1 and TRBJ1-2; the match to TRBD1 covers 7 bases. After removal of 7 bases from V and 2 bases from J, the junction contained 7 bases not matched to a gene. The germline gives CDR1 WNHNN, CDR2 SYGVQD (reference sequence). This CDR3 has 14 residues. CDR3 sequence reads: CASNEPGQNYGYTF. DNA of the CDR3: TGCGCCAGCAACGAACCGGGACAGAACTATGGCTACACCTTC.

Of note for this clone: This likely reflects a read error, since a far larger clone is one base away. The chain has TRBV28 and TRBJ1-1; D gene unclear. The germline V gene encodes CDR1 MDHEN and CDR2 SYDVKM. V was clipped by 5 bases and J by 4 bases, with 5 bases between them. The CDR3 extends over 11 amino acids. The CDR3 bases are TGTGCCAGCAGTCGGACCACTGAAGCTTTCTTT. Amino acids: CASSRTTEAFF. The complete variable domain, with remaining parts taken from reference TRBV28 and TRBJ1-1, reads DVKVTQSSRYLVKRTGEKVFLECVQDMDHENMFWYRQDPGLGLRLIYFSYDVKMKEKGDIPEGYSVSREKKERFSLILESASTNQTSMYLCASSRTTEAFFGQGTRLTVV.

The rearrangement uses TRBV7-6 and TRBJ2-2; 7 bases fit TRBD1. From germline, CDR1 is SGHVS and CDR2 FNYEAQ. The CDR3 has 15 amino acids. V shed 3 bases and J 3 bases; nucleotides not matched to a gene: 4. CDR3 region: CASSLGQLYTGELFF. CDR3 nucleotides: TGTGCCAGCAGCTTGGGACAGTTATACACCGGGGAGCTGTTTTTT.

In regard to this clone: Other DNA sequences in this specimen translate into the identical CDR3. The V and J genes are TRBV6-5 and TRBJ2-7, with D tentatively TRBD2 (5 bases). Between the trimmed V and J ends, which lost 0 bases and 6 bases, there was a span of 6 bases. Germline V gene sequence: CDR1 MNHEY, CDR2 SVGAGI. This CDR3 is built from 12 residues. CDR3 amino acids: CASSYSGGEQYF. In DNA, the CDR3 is TGTGCCAGCAGTTACTCCGGAGGCGAGCAGTACTTC.

The chain combines TRBV4-1 with TRBJ2-7, with D unresolved. The ends were cut back, 2 bases at V and 0 bases at J, with 5 bases in the middle. CDR3 length equals 13 residues. Germline loops: CDR1 MGHRA, CDR2 YSYEKL. The CDR3 nucleotides read TGCGCCAGCAGCCAAACTAACTCCTACGAGCAGTACTTC. Encoded protein: CASSQTNSYEQYF.

The chain has TRBV11-2 and TRBJ2-7; 8 positions agree with TRBD1. CDR1 and CDR2 (germline): SGHAT, FQNNGV. After removal of 5 bases from V and 2 bases from J, the junction contained 5 bases not matched to a gene. The CDR3 has 14 residues. The CDR3 DNA follows: TGTGCCAGCAGCACCCCGGACAGGGCCTACGAGCAGTACTTC. Protein sequence: CASSTPDRAYEQYF.